A single sample gave rise to the 14 T cell receptor beta chains below, sequenced in a study of cytomegalovirus exposure and HLA in healthy donors. Primers for the PCR totalled 60 Vbeta and 13 Jbeta. This table comes from immunoSEQ multiplex PCR, and its TCRdb copy is limited to in-frame clones, with some not included. The sample includes some 84,000 clones, about three quarters seen only once; the top ten take around 2%. The source material was PBMCs. These receptors were collected from a boy between 10 and 17 years old in good health and CMV-seronegative.

V gene TRBV5-6 combines with J gene TRBJ2-7; D might be TRBD1 (6 bases). Trimming took 2 bases from V and 4 from J, leaving 16 bases between them. The CDR3 contains 15 residues. Germline loops: CDR1 SGHDT, CDR2 YYEEEE. CDR3 sequence (DNA): TGTGCCAGCAGCTTTTACAGGGTTGGGGGTTACGAGCAGTACTTC. It translates to CASSFYRVGGYEQYF. The full variable domain, in which reference TRBV5-6 and TRBJ2-7 provide the parts outside the CDR3, is DAGVTQSPTHLIKTRGQQVTLRCSPKSGHDTVSWYQQALGQGPQFIFQYYEEEERQRGNFPDRFSGHQFPNYSSELNVNALLLGDSALYLCASSFYRVGGYEQYFGPGTRLTVT.

Concerning this clone: The same CDR3 also results from other DNA sequences found in this sample. The chain has TRBV27 and TRBJ1-1, with D hard to call. V was shortened by 2 bases and J by 1 base, with 5 bases between the two germline ends. This CDR3 has 13 residues. Germline V CDR1 and CDR2: MNHEY, SMNVEV (reference sequence). The DNA of the CDR3 is TGTGCCAGCAGTTTAGGGCGGAACACTGAAGCTTTCTTT. Protein sequence: CASSLGRNTEAFF.

The CDR3 region is CASILRYTF. The DNA for the CDR3 is TGTGCCAGCATCCTCCGCTACACCTTC. The genes are TRBV7-9 and TRBJ1-2; D not resolved. Trimming removed 7 bases at V and 9 bases at J, with 6 bases between. There are 9 residues in the CDR3. Germline V gene sequence: CDR1 SEHNR, CDR2 FQNEAQ (reference sequence).

The chain recombines TRBV9 with TRBJ1-2; 11 bases are a match to TRBD1. The V and J ends lost 7 bases and 6 bases, in that order; junction bases with no gene match: 14. The CDR3 runs 16 residues. Germline V gives CDR1 SGDLS, CDR2 YYNGEE. This CDR3 reads CASGQGALDRGNGYTF. The CDR3 coding sequence is TGTGCCAGCGGACAGGGGGCTCTCGACCGGGGAAATGGCTACACCTTC. Full variable domain (missing parts from reference TRBV9 and TRBJ1-2): DSGVTQTPKHLITATGQRVTLRCSPRSGDLSVYWYQQSLDQGLQFLIQYYNGEERAKGNILERFSAQQFPDLHSELNLSSLELGDSALYFCASGQGALDRGNGYTFGSGTRLTVV.

The chain employs TRBV6-1 and TRBJ2-1; TRBD2 agrees at 12 bases. V lost 1 base and J lost 0; bases outside the gene matches: 7. This CDR3 is 19 amino acids long. Germline V gene sequence: CDR1 MNHNS, CDR2 SASEGT. The CDR3 DNA reads as TGTGCCAGCAGTGAAGATGGGCTAGCGGGAGGGCACTCCTACAATGAGCAGTTCTTC. Its translation is CASSEDGLAGGHSYNEQFF.

The chain combines TRBV28 with TRBJ1-2, with D perhaps matching TRBD1 (5 bases). The ends were cut back, 7 bases at V and 8 bases at J, with 17 bases in the middle. This CDR3 region has 13 residues. Germline V gives CDR1 MDHEN, CDR2 SYDVKM. The CDR3 DNA is TGTGCCAGCAAATCCCTCAGGGTTGGGGGCTACACCTTC. Translated: CASKSLRVGGYTF.

The CDR3 spells CASSGLAGGPDTQYF. CDR3 nucleotide sequence: TGTGCCAGCAGTGGACTAGCGGGAGGGCCAGATACGCAGTATTTT. This sequence joins TRBV6-1 and TRBJ2-3; 14 bases map to TRBD2. V lost 4 bases and J lost 4; bases outside the gene matches: 1. This CDR3 contains 15 residues. CDR1 is MNHNS and CDR2 is SASEGT in the germline V gene.

This chain links TRBV6-5 with TRBJ1-1; 7 bases line up with TRBD1. This CDR3 is built from 14 residues. Germline trimming cut 6 bases from V and 0 bases from J; bases unmatched to any gene: 4. Germline lookup yields CDR1 MNHEY and CDR2 SVGAGI. The CDR3 region is CASSAGTVNTEAFF. CDR3 DNA sequence: TGTGCCAGCAGCGCCGGGACAGTGAACACTGAAGCTTTCTTT.

This clone has a handful of counts. The chain has TRBV6-1 and TRBJ1-1, with 8 positions matching TRBD1. This CDR3 comprises 14 residues. V was clipped by 7 bases and J by 0 bases; unmatched bases: 4. Germline V gene sequence: CDR1 MNHNS, CDR2 SASEGT. The CDR3 spells CASIRQGMNTEAFF. Here the CDR3 DNA reads TGTGCCAGCATCCGACAGGGGATGAACACTGAAGCTTTCTTT.

The chain employs TRBV5-4 and TRBJ1-1; D gene ambiguous. The germline V gene encodes CDR1 SGHNT and CDR2 YYREEE (reference sequence). Trimming removed 4 bases at V and 1 base at J, with 14 bases between. This CDR3 has 15 amino acids. CDR3 DNA: TGTGCCAGCAGCCTTCGATCCGGGAAGAACACTGAAGCTTTCTTT. Protein sequence: CASSLRSGKNTEAFF.

The genes are TRBV29-1 and TRBJ2-6; 7 bases are a match to TRBD1. There are 13 residues in the CDR3. Germline CDR1 SQVTM, CDR2 ANQGSEA. The ends lost 5 bases at V and 3 bases at J; junction bases unmatched: 1. For the CDR3, the DNA is TGCAGCGTTAGGGACAGTGGGGCCAACGTCCTGACTTTC. Its protein is CSVRDSGANVLTF. Full variable domain (outside the CDR3, taken from reference TRBV29-1 and TRBJ2-6): SAVISQKPSRDICQRGTSLTIQCQVDSQVTMMFWYRQQPGQSLTLIATANQGSEATYESGFVIDKFPISRPNLTFSTLTVSNMSPEDSSIYLCSVRDSGANVLTFGAGSRLTVL.

This clone was counted between two and nine times. The chain combines TRBV29-1 with TRBJ2-7, with D maybe TRBD2 (5 bases). The CDR3 runs 12 residues. The V end was cut by 7 bases, the J end by 0 bases, with 10 bases between. Per germline, CDR1 SQVTM and CDR2 ANQGSEA. CDR3 residues: CSGLDFSYEQYF. CDR3 in DNA: TGCAGCGGACTGGACTTCTCCTACGAGCAGTACTTC.

V usage is TRBV4-3 and J usage is TRBJ1-5; no clear D. V was shortened by 1 base and J by 0 bases, with 4 bases between the two germline ends. Germline values: CDR1 LGHNA, CDR2 YSLEER. The CDR3 loop spans 14 amino acids. CDR3 region: CASSQGLSNQPQHF. In DNA form, the CDR3 reads TGCGCCAGCAGCCAAGGGCTTAGCAATCAGCCCCAGCATTTT.

The chain employs TRBV4-1 and TRBJ1-1, with unresolved D. The germline gives CDR1 MGHRA, CDR2 YSYEKL. V lost 4 bases and J 6 bases, leaving 24 bases between the germline ends. The length of the CDR3 is 17 residues. The CDR3 sequence is CASSLPRARRTDSEAFF. The CDR3 coding sequence is TGCGCCAGCAGCCTCCCCCGGGCACGGCGGACGGACTCTGAAGCTTTCTTT.